These T cell receptor beta chains were read from a single sample in a study of cytomegalovirus exposure and HLA in healthy donors. Libraries were prepared by immunoSEQ multiplex PCR; TCRdb keeps only in-frame clonotypes and omits some of them. The table records some 180,000 clones, roughly four fifths of them present only once. The sequenced sample was PBMCs. The source is a man aged 25 to 40 in good health and CMV-seronegative. Both conserved end residues are part of each CDR3. Each record gives: J gene, CDR3 length, D gene, V gene, clone size, CDR3 DNA, CDR3 protein. A D gene is named only where the DNA matches it firmly. Clone size is stated in some rows and not others, as once, few, many or a class when expanded.

J gene: TRBJ2-6; CDR3 length: 18; D gene: .; V gene: TRBV4-1; clone size: .; CDR3 DNA: TGCGCCAGCAGCCAAGAAGGAGGACGGCACTCTGGGGCCAACGTCCTGACTTTC; CDR3 protein: CASSQEGGRHSGANVLTF
J gene: TRBJ2-7; CDR3 length: 14; D gene: TRBD1; V gene: TRBV19; clone size: .; CDR3 DNA: TGTGCCAGTACCTCGGACAGGGCCCCCCACGAGCAGTACTTC; CDR3 protein: CASTSDRAPHEQYF
J gene: TRBJ1-1; CDR3 length: 15; D gene: .; V gene: TRBV5-4; clone size: .; CDR3 DNA: TGTGCCAGCAGCTTTGTGACACTCTCGAACACTGAAGCTTTCTTT; CDR3 protein: CASSFVTLSNTEAFF
J gene: TRBJ1-1; CDR3 length: 14; D gene: .; V gene: TRBV10-3; clone size: once; CDR3 DNA: TGTGCCATCTGGAGGGGACTCCTGAACACTGAAGCTTTCTTT; CDR3 protein: CAIWRGLLNTEAFF
J gene: TRBJ2-7; CDR3 length: 13; D gene: .; V gene: TRBV6-6; clone size: .; CDR3 DNA: TGTGCCAGCAGCCGGGACTCTACCTACGAGCAGTACTTC; CDR3 protein: CASSRDSTYEQYF
J gene: TRBJ2-2; CDR3 length: 13; D gene: .; V gene: TRBV6-1; clone size: .; CDR3 DNA: TGTGCCAGCAGGACAGATTGGACCGGGGAGCTGTTTTTT; CDR3 protein: CASRTDWTGELFF
J gene: TRBJ1-1; CDR3 length: 13; D gene: .; V gene: TRBV7-3; clone size: .; CDR3 DNA: TGTGCCAGCAAACGACAGGACCACACTGAAGCTTTCTTT; CDR3 protein: CASKRQDHTEAFF
J gene: TRBJ2-7; CDR3 length: 15; D gene: TRBD2; V gene: TRBV9; clone size: .; CDR3 DNA: TGTGCCAGCAGCGGGGGCGGGAGAGGCTTATACGAGCAGTACTTC; CDR3 protein: CASSGGGRGLYEQYF
J gene: TRBJ1-2; CDR3 length: 14; D gene: TRBD1; V gene: TRBV6-6; clone size: .; CDR3 DNA: TGTGCCAGCAGTCTGGACAGGGGGCTTTCGGGCTACACCTTC; CDR3 protein: CASSLDRGLSGYTF
J gene: TRBJ2-3; CDR3 length: 13; D gene: .; V gene: TRBV6-5; clone size: .; CDR3 DNA: TGTGCCAGCAGTTTGAACCCGGGAGATACGCAGTATTTT; CDR3 protein: CASSLNPGDTQYF
J gene: TRBJ1-1; CDR3 length: 15; D gene: TRBD1; V gene: TRBV9; clone size: .; CDR3 DNA: TGTGCCAGCAGCTTCCGGGACAGGGACTTCTCTGAAGCTTTCTTT; CDR3 protein: CASSFRDRDFSEAFF
J gene: TRBJ2-5; CDR3 length: 17; D gene: .; V gene: TRBV6-1; clone size: .; CDR3 DNA: TGTGCCAGCAGTGTAGGGGGTAGGCAAGGCGCCCAAGAGACCCAGTACTTC; CDR3 protein: CASSVGGRQGAQETQYF
J gene: TRBJ1-2; CDR3 length: 14; D gene: TRBD1; V gene: TRBV25-1; clone size: .; CDR3 DNA: TGTGCCAGCAGTGACCGGGACAGGGTGTATGGCTACACCTTC; CDR3 protein: CASSDRDRVYGYTF
J gene: TRBJ2-5; CDR3 length: 13; D gene: .; V gene: TRBV30; clone size: .; CDR3 DNA: TGTGCCTGGAGTGGACTGATCCAAGAGACCCAGTACTTC; CDR3 protein: CAWSGLIQETQYF
J gene: TRBJ1-1; CDR3 length: 13; D gene: .; V gene: TRBV19; clone size: .; CDR3 DNA: TGTGCCAGTAGTAATAACGGGAACACTGAAGCTTTCTTT; CDR3 protein: CASSNNGNTEAFF
J gene: TRBJ2-6; CDR3 length: 18; D gene: TRBD2; V gene: TRBV10-3; clone size: .; CDR3 DNA: TGTGCCATCAGTGAGTCTATGGCGGGAGGTGCTGGGGCCAACGTCCTGACTTTC; CDR3 protein: CAISESMAGGAGANVLTF
J gene: TRBJ1-3; CDR3 length: 14; D gene: .; V gene: TRBV7-9; clone size: .; CDR3 DNA: TGTGCCAGCAGCCCCGGTCTCTCTGGAAACACCATATATTTT; CDR3 protein: CASSPGLSGNTIYF
J gene: TRBJ2-7; CDR3 length: 12; D gene: .; V gene: TRBV5-4; clone size: .; CDR3 DNA: TGTGCCAGCAGCCTCACCCGGGGCGAGCAGTACTTC; CDR3 protein: CASSLTRGEQYF
J gene: TRBJ1-1; CDR3 length: 13; D gene: .; V gene: TRBV19; clone size: .; CDR3 DNA: TGTGCCAGTAGTATGGCAAAGAACACTGAAGCTTTCTTT; CDR3 protein: CASSMAKNTEAFF
J gene: TRBJ1-1; CDR3 length: 15; D gene: .; V gene: TRBV5-1; clone size: .; CDR3 DNA: TGCGCCAGCAGCTTGGTTCCGGACACAAACTCTGAAGCTTTCTTT; CDR3 protein: CASSLVPDTNSEAFF
J gene: TRBJ2-1; CDR3 length: 14; D gene: .; V gene: TRBV14; clone size: .; CDR3 DNA: TGTGCCAGCAGCCCTCCGCGGTCCTACAATGAGCAGTTCTTC; CDR3 protein: CASSPPRSYNEQFF
J gene: TRBJ2-5; CDR3 length: 15; D gene: .; V gene: TRBV4-1; clone size: .; CDR3 DNA: TGCGCCAGCAGCCAACCCGACCGGGACCAAGAGACCCAGTACTTC; CDR3 protein: CASSQPDRDQETQYF
J gene: TRBJ1-1; CDR3 length: 11; D gene: .; V gene: TRBV27; clone size: .; CDR3 DNA: TGTGCCAGCAGTTCAGCTGGGAGGGCTTTCTTT; CDR3 protein: CASSSAGRAFF
J gene: TRBJ2-5; CDR3 length: 14; D gene: .; V gene: TRBV4-2; clone size: .; CDR3 DNA: TGTGCCAGCAGCCTAGAGGAGGGCCGGGAGACCCAGTACTTC; CDR3 protein: CASSLEEGRETQYF
J gene: TRBJ1-1; CDR3 length: 15; D gene: TRBD1; V gene: TRBV5-1; clone size: once; CDR3 DNA: TGCGCCAGCAGCCGACGACAGGGGGCGAACACTGAAGCTTTCTTT; CDR3 protein: CASSRRQGANTEAFF
J gene: TRBJ2-2; CDR3 length: 14; D gene: .; V gene: TRBV18; clone size: .; CDR3 DNA: TGTGCCAGCTCACCCGGACAGAACACCGGGGAGCTGTTTTTT; CDR3 protein: CASSPGQNTGELFF
J gene: TRBJ2-5; CDR3 length: 18; D gene: .; V gene: TRBV10-2; clone size: once; CDR3 DNA: TGCGCCAGCAGTGAGTCGGTGGGGAGACGGGGGTACCAAGAGACCCAGTACTTC; CDR3 protein: CASSESVGRRGYQETQYF
J gene: TRBJ1-1; CDR3 length: 12; D gene: .; V gene: TRBV28; clone size: .; CDR3 DNA: TGTGCCAGCCAGAAATTGAACACTGAAGCTTTCTTT; CDR3 protein: CASQKLNTEAFF
J gene: TRBJ2-2; CDR3 length: 14; D gene: .; V gene: TRBV7-7; clone size: once; CDR3 DNA: TGTGCTAGCAGCTCGCGACAGAACACCGGGGAGCTGTTTTTT; CDR3 protein: CASSSRQNTGELFF
J gene: TRBJ2-5; CDR3 length: 16; D gene: TRBD2; V gene: TRBV28; clone size: .; CDR3 DNA: TGTGCCAGCAGTCTACTAGCCCGGACTAGCGTGAAGACCCAGTACTTC; CDR3 protein: CASSLLARTSVKTQYF
J gene: TRBJ2-7; CDR3 length: 11; D gene: TRBD2; V gene: TRBV29-1; clone size: .; CDR3 DNA: TGCAGCGTTGGGGAGCGGGGGGAGCAGTACTTC; CDR3 protein: CSVGERGEQYF
J gene: TRBJ1-1; CDR3 length: 14; D gene: TRBD1; V gene: TRBV6-5; clone size: .; CDR3 DNA: TGTGCCAGCAGTTACTACTCGCCGGGACAGAAAGCTTTCTTT; CDR3 protein: CASSYYSPGQKAFF
J gene: TRBJ2-2; CDR3 length: 17; D gene: .; V gene: TRBV27; clone size: .; CDR3 DNA: TGTGCCAGCAGTTATGGGTACGGGGGTTCCCACACCGGGGAGCTGTTTTTT; CDR3 protein: CASSYGYGGSHTGELFF
J gene: TRBJ1-1; CDR3 length: 16; D gene: .; V gene: TRBV5-4; clone size: once; CDR3 DNA: TGTGCCAGCAATGGCGGTTTACAGGGAGTCAACACTGAAGCTTTCTTT; CDR3 protein: CASNGGLQGVNTEAFF
J gene: TRBJ2-1; CDR3 length: 18; D gene: TRBD2; V gene: TRBV5-4; clone size: .; CDR3 DNA: TGTGCCAGCAGCTTGGCCGTGACTAGCGGGAGAAGGCACAATGAGCAGTTCTTC; CDR3 protein: CASSLAVTSGRRHNEQFF
J gene: TRBJ2-1; CDR3 length: 16; D gene: .; V gene: TRBV4-1; clone size: .; CDR3 DNA: TGCGCCAGCAGCCAAGATGCGGGACCGAAATACAATGAGCAGTTCTTC; CDR3 protein: CASSQDAGPKYNEQFF
J gene: TRBJ2-7; CDR3 length: 16; D gene: .; V gene: TRBV5-1; clone size: .; CDR3 DNA: TGCGCCAGCAGCTACGCGGAAAGACCTCCAAGAAACGAGCAGTACTTC; CDR3 protein: CASSYAERPPRNEQYF
J gene: TRBJ1-2; CDR3 length: 15; D gene: TRBD1; V gene: TRBV5-4; clone size: few; CDR3 DNA: TGTGCCAGCAGCAGCGGGACAGGGATTGCCTATGGCTACACCTTC; CDR3 protein: CASSSGTGIAYGYTF
J gene: TRBJ1-5; CDR3 length: 13; D gene: .; V gene: TRBV7-9; clone size: few; CDR3 DNA: TGTGCCAGCAGCTTAGGGGGGGAGCAGCCCCAGCATTTT; CDR3 protein: CASSLGGEQPQHF
J gene: TRBJ2-1; CDR3 length: 17; D gene: TRBD2; V gene: TRBV9; clone size: .; CDR3 DNA: TGTGCCAGCAGCGCCGAGGAACGGGAGGGCCTGCCTAATGAGCAGTTCTTC; CDR3 protein: CASSAEEREGLPNEQFF
J gene: TRBJ1-2; CDR3 length: 15; D gene: TRBD1; V gene: TRBV6-5; clone size: .; CDR3 DNA: TGTGCCAGCAGTTACTCGTGGACAGGGGGATCTGAGTACACCTTC; CDR3 protein: CASSYSWTGGSEYTF
J gene: TRBJ2-1; CDR3 length: 23; D gene: TRBD1; V gene: TRBV27; clone size: .; CDR3 DNA: TGTGCCAGCAGTTTACGCGGAACCGGGACAGGGACAACTCTAGGGAGCTCCTACAATGAGCAGTTCTTC; CDR3 protein: CASSLRGTGTGTTLGSSYNEQFF
J gene: TRBJ2-7; CDR3 length: 13; D gene: TRBD1; V gene: TRBV5-4; clone size: .; CDR3 DNA: TGTGCCAGCAGCTGGACAGGGTTACACGAGCAGTACTTC; CDR3 protein: CASSWTGLHEQYF
J gene: TRBJ1-1; CDR3 length: 12; D gene: .; V gene: TRBV10-3; clone size: few; CDR3 DNA: TGTGCCATCCTGGGAGAGAACACTGAAGCTTTCTTT; CDR3 protein: CAILGENTEAFF
J gene: TRBJ2-7; CDR3 length: 14; D gene: TRBD1; V gene: TRBV27; clone size: .; CDR3 DNA: TGTGCCAGCAGTTTCAGGGGGCGCTTCCACGAGCAGTACTTC; CDR3 protein: CASSFRGRFHEQYF